This T cell receptor gamma chain appears in the sequencing data of a study of gamma delta lymphoproliferative disorders and STAT genes (dated by TCRdb to the late 2010s). Regarding the study in general: The LymphoTrack Dx TCRG Assay was used to prepare gamma-chain libraries from at least 50 ng of genomic DNA. Delta-chain libraries followed the EuroClonality-NGS working group standard operating procedure, because no corresponding Invivoscribe delta assay was available. Within a larger immunophenotypic and STAT-mutation study, TCR gamma and delta CDR3 repertoires were profiled by deep sequencing in Tgammadelta lymphoproliferative disease patients and healthy controls. To confirm results, two gamma-chain samples and all delta-chain samples were sequenced twice.

Compared with the rest of its sample, this clone is medium-sized (0.01 to 0.1%). Its antigen remains undetermined. No per-base quality is available; no much larger clone lies one base away. Germline trimming: 8 bases from V, 3 bases from J; junction bases outside gene matches: 7. Including cysteine and phenylalanine, the CDR3 has 12 amino acids. Only CDR3 DNA remains: 36 bases, in frame from the first base. The germline V gene supplies CDR1 VENAVY and CDR2 YDSYNSRV. Both library preparation methods relied on multiplex PCR with primers aimed at conserved V and J regions of the TCR genes. Amplicons were purified, pooled and sequenced on an Illumina MiSeq platform. On the study's bioinformatics: V(D)J alignment, clonotype assembly and translation were done with MiXCR, while functionality assessment and CDR3 repertoire analyses were done with VDJtools. The IMGT definition of CDR3 was applied, and only productive sequences using functional genes were analyzed, with ORF genes and pseudogenes left out. A custom Python script searched for identical amino acid CDR3s of major clonotypes (frequency >=5%) across all patients and controls. Clonotype frequencies in patients versus controls were compared with a one-sided non-parametric Wilcoxon test. Public reads were reanalyzed in TCRdb with CATT, and rows carrying the same DNA were merged afterwards. V and J calls and clone size were set by TCRdb, not the authors. This sample lists over a thousand gamma-chain clones; about 16% were detected once. Of the sample, around 17% falls within the top ten clones.

For TCR sequencing, genomic DNA was taken from peripheral blood mononuclear cells isolated from both patients and controls. Controls were approximately 23 healthy adult blood donors, with a median age of approximately 60 years and roughly twelve males and some 11 females, matched to patients for age and sex. What the authors observed across the whole study: When whole repertoires were clustered, gamma repertoires from patients formed a group apart from those of healthy controls, but delta repertoires showed no separation between the groups. Almost every major gamma and delta clonotype found in patients was public, meaning shared with at least one healthy donor, with just a couple of gamma clonotypes being private to disease. The authors noted that NGS specificity may be reduced at low frequencies, so the public or private nature of leukemic clones needs confirmation. T cells in controls likely covered a range of maturation stages, whereas leukemic cells were skewed toward terminal effectors, which could potentially limit comparisons between patients and controls.

The clonotype comes from a human donor in good health. The sample taken for sequencing was blood. The rearranged chain carries TRGV8 and TRGJ1 or TRGJ2. The J gene is not listed in TCRdb, so it was assigned here from a DNA match to germline. Here the CDR3 is given as CATSDAYYKKLF. The DNA reads as follows: TGTGCCACCTCGGACGCTTATTATAAGAAACTCTTT.